A selection of T cell receptor beta chains follows, all from one sample in a study of blood T cell repertoires in COVID-19. Profiling relied on immunoSEQ multiplex PCR, and the TCRdb table lists in-frame clones only, not all of them. The table records roughly 200,000 clones, approximately 80% of them present only once. The specimen was peripheral blood. The receptors derive from a woman aged 50 to 60 with active or convalescent COVID-19. Both conserved end residues are part of each CDR3. A D gene is named only where the DNA matches it firmly. The size entry is marked missing in some rows and otherwise reads once, few, many or a size class.

d_call	clone_size	v_call	cdr3_length	j_call	cdr3_aa	cdr3_nt
NA	NA	TRBV7-4	19	TRBJ1-3	CASSLSGRTRGAHGNTIYF	TGTGCCAGCAGCTTATCGGGGAGGACGCGGGGGGCGCATGGAAACACCATATATTTT
TRBD1	NA	TRBV6-6	14	TRBJ2-3	CASSKGANTDTQYF	TGTGCCAGCAGTAAGGGGGCTAACACAGATACGCAGTATTTT
NA	NA	TRBV9	14	TRBJ1-2	CASSVDWGRDGYTF	TGTGCCAGCAGCGTAGATTGGGGGAGGGATGGCTACACCTTC
NA	NA	TRBV30	13	TRBJ1-2	CAWTDSYNYGYTF	TGTGCCTGGACTGACTCGTACAACTATGGCTACACCTTC
TRBD1	NA	TRBV5-1	18	TRBJ1-2	CASSLSGTGGGRGYGYTF	TGCGCCAGCAGCCTCTCCGGGACAGGGGGCGGTCGTGGCTATGGCTACACCTTC
NA	few	TRBV10-3	14	TRBJ1-1	CAIRTNLGDTEAFF	TGTGCCATCAGAACCAACTTGGGAGACACTGAAGCTTTCTTT
NA	NA	TRBV5-6	15	TRBJ1-3	CASSARGGGGNTIYF	TGTGCCAGCAGCGCCAGGGGCGGGGGAGGAAACACCATATATTTT
NA	NA	TRBV2	19	TRBJ2-1	CASSGPEGSETLWTGEQFF	TGTGCCAGCAGCGGACCGGAGGGCTCGGAGACCCTGTGGACTGGGGAGCAGTTCTTC
NA	NA	TRBV1	15	TRBJ1-5	CTSSQVWQSNQPQHF	TGCACCAGCAGCCAAGTCTGGCAGAGCAATCAGCCCCAGCATTTT
NA	NA	TRBV29-1	13	TRBJ2-2	CSLGGSWAGELFF	TGCAGCCTGGGTGGGAGTTGGGCCGGGGAGCTGTTTTTT
NA	NA	TRBV19	14	TRBJ1-4	CASRPTGPNEKLFF	TGTGCCAGTAGACCGACAGGCCCAAATGAAAAACTGTTTTTT
NA	NA	TRBV4-2	12	TRBJ1-1	CASSQDKTEAFF	TGTGCCAGCAGCCAAGATAAAACTGAAGCTTTCTTT
NA	NA	TRBV5-5	14	TRBJ1-1	CASSPRDSRTEAFF	TGTGCCAGCAGCCCCCGGGACTCTCGCACTGAAGCTTTCTTT
TRBD2	NA	TRBV9	15	TRBJ2-7	CASSEGTSGIYEQYF	TGTGCCAGCAGCGAGGGGACTAGCGGGATCTACGAGCAGTACTTC
NA	NA	TRBV27	15	TRBJ1-2	CASRGPGQSNYGYTF	TGTGCCAGCAGGGGACCGGGACAATCTAACTATGGCTACACCTTC
NA	NA	TRBV9	16	TRBJ1-6	CARSVRGRGSNSPLHF	TGTGCCCGCAGCGTGCGGGGGCGGGGGAGTAATTCACCCCTCCACTTT
NA	NA	TRBV30	14	TRBJ2-6	CACAPGSGANVLTF	TGTGCCTGTGCCCCAGGCTCTGGGGCCAACGTCCTGACTTTC
NA	NA	TRBV27	17	TRBJ2-4	CASSLPGTPLAKNIQYF	TGTGCCAGCAGTTTGCCCGGGACACCACTAGCCAAAAACATTCAGTACTTC
TRBD2	NA	TRBV4-1	17	TRBJ2-3	CASSQEYLAGSLDTQYF	TGCGCCAGCAGCCAAGAATACCTAGCGGGGAGTCTAGATACGCAGTATTTT
TRBD2	NA	TRBV11-2	15	TRBJ2-2	CASSPRLAGTGELFF	TGTGCCAGCAGCCCCCGACTAGCGGGGACCGGGGAGCTGTTTTTT
NA	NA	TRBV5-8	14	TRBJ1-2	CASSLAGRERGYTF	TGTGCCAGCAGCTTGGCCGGCAGGGAACGTGGCTACACCTTC
TRBD1	once	TRBV9	15	TRBJ2-7	CASSVVGDSSYEQYF	TGTGCCAGCAGCGTAGTGGGGGACAGTTCCTACGAGCAGTACTTC
TRBD1	NA	TRBV5-4	18	TRBJ2-5	CASSYRGTGQGLRETQYF	TGTGCCAGCAGCTACAGAGGCACGGGACAGGGGCTACGAGAGACCCAGTACTTC
TRBD1	few	TRBV7-6	16	TRBJ2-5	CASSLRQGIGGETQYF	TGTGCCAGCAGCCTAAGACAGGGGATAGGGGGAGAGACCCAGTACTTC
NA	few	TRBV29-1	14	TRBJ1-1	CSVDRRGSGTEAFF	TGCAGCGTTGATCGGCGTGGCTCCGGGACTGAAGCTTTCTTT
TRBD1	NA	TRBV27	14	TRBJ1-1	CVSRKDRRNTEAFF	TGTGTCAGCAGAAAGGACAGGAGAAACACTGAAGCTTTCTTT
NA	NA	TRBV7-9	12	TRBJ1-1	CASSFRNTEAFF	TGTGCCAGCAGCTTCCGGAACACTGAAGCTTTCTTT
NA	NA	TRBV29-1	17	TRBJ2-1	CSVEDVGGRASWDEQFF	TGCAGCGTTGAAGATGTAGGGGGGAGGGCCTCTTGGGATGAGCAGTTCTTC
TRBD2	NA	TRBV19	15	TRBJ2-1	CASSRLAGNYNEQFF	TGTGCCAGTAGTAGACTAGCGGGGAACTACAATGAGCAGTTCTTC
TRBD2	NA	TRBV24-1	15	TRBJ2-2	CATSDLSGETGELFF	TGTGCCACCAGTGATTTGAGCGGGGAAACCGGGGAGCTGTTTTTT
NA	NA	TRBV14	14	TRBJ2-3	CASSQAGSPDTQYF	TGTGCCAGCAGCCAAGCAGGGTCACCAGATACGCAGTATTTT
TRBD1	NA	TRBV7-2	16	TRBJ2-1	CASSLIGTGKYNEQFF	TGTGCCAGCAGCTTAATAGGGACAGGGAAGTACAATGAGCAGTTCTTC
TRBD2	once	TRBV18	16	TRBJ2-5	CASSLRTSGGQETQYF	TGTGCCAGCTCACTAAGGACTAGCGGAGGCCAAGAGACCCAGTACTTC
TRBD1	NA	TRBV5-8	16	TRBJ2-3	CASSRTGGPTLGTQYF	TGTGCCAGCAGCCGGACAGGGGGCCCCACCCTAGGTACGCAGTATTTT
TRBD2	NA	TRBV3-1/TRBV3-2	14	TRBJ2-5	CASSPSSGDLTQYF	TGTGCCAGCAGCCCCTCTAGCGGGGACCTAACCCAGTACTTC
NA	once	TRBV27	12	TRBJ1-2	CASTTGKGGYTF	TGTGCCAGCACCACAGGGAAGGGCGGCTACACCTTC
NA	once	TRBV6-2/TRBV6-3	14	TRBJ1-2	CASSFYRANYGYTF	TGTGCCAGCAGTTTCTACAGGGCCAACTATGGCTACACCTTC
TRBD2	NA	TRBV10-3	16	TRBJ2-7	CATGGATGTSGYEQYF	TGTGCCACCGGGGGGGCTACCGGGACTAGCGGTTACGAGCAGTACTTC
TRBD1	NA	TRBV3-1/TRBV3-2	14	TRBJ1-1	CASSLGTGQTEAFF	TGTGCCAGCAGCCTCGGGACAGGGCAAACTGAAGCTTTCTTT
NA	NA	TRBV7-3	14	TRBJ2-3	CASSLGSPTDTQYF	TGTGCCAGCAGCTTGGGTAGCCCCACAGATACGCAGTATTTT
NA	NA	TRBV2	17	TRBJ1-6	CASRAPGGGTYNSPLHF	TGTGCCAGCAGGGCGCCGGGTGGAGGAACCTATAATTCACCCCTCCACTTT
NA	NA	TRBV4-1	17	TRBJ2-2	CASSQDWGTRNTGELFF	TGCGCCAGCAGCCAAGATTGGGGGACAAGGAACACCGGGGAGCTGTTTTTT
NA	NA	TRBV7-2	15	TRBJ1-5	CASSPKGYSNQPQHF	TGTGCCAGCAGCCCGAAGGGGTATAGCAATCAGCCCCAGCATTTT
NA	NA	TRBV5-6	14	TRBJ2-7	CASSLPIQGYEQYF	TGTGCCAGCAGCTTGCCGATACAGGGTTACGAGCAGTACTTC
TRBD1	NA	TRBV4-3	16	TRBJ2-7	CASSQVPGQSSYEQYF	TGCGCCAGCAGCCAAGTCCCGGGACAGAGCTCCTACGAGCAGTACTTC
TRBD1	NA	TRBV27	14	TRBJ1-1	CASAMGTGWTEAFF	TGTGCCTCAGCAATGGGGACAGGGTGGACTGAAGCTTTCTTT
NA	few	TRBV1	16	TRBJ2-7	CTSSQDIWTPPGEQYF	TGCACCAGCAGCCAAGATATATGGACTCCTCCGGGCGAGCAGTACTTC
TRBD2	NA	TRBV4-3	18	TRBJ2-2	CASSQEPPSGGVKGELFF	TGCGCCAGCAGCCAAGAGCCCCCTAGCGGGGGGGTGAAGGGGGAGCTGTTTTTT
NA	NA	TRBV4-3	14	TRBJ2-5	CASSQDDRQGTQYF	TGCGCCAGCAGCCAAGATGACCGCCAGGGGACCCAGTACTTC
TRBD2	NA	TRBV19	17	TRBJ2-2	CASSPDAGGPNTGELFF	TGTGCCAGTAGTCCTGATGCGGGGGGGCCGAACACCGGGGAGCTGTTTTTT
TRBD1	NA	TRBV5-1	17	TRBJ1-5	CASSLGQGPLSNQPQHF	TGCGCCAGCAGCTTGGGACAGGGGCCGTTGAGCAATCAGCCCCAGCATTTT
NA	NA	TRBV30	15	TRBJ2-3	CAWSVLGGGTDTQYF	TGTGCCTGGAGTGTACTGGGAGGTGGCACAGATACGCAGTATTTT
TRBD1	NA	TRBV5-6	15	TRBJ2-3	CASSWGTASTDTQYF	TGTGCCAGCAGCTGGGGGACAGCTAGCACAGATACGCAGTATTTT